This TCR beta chain was retrieved from a study of siplizumab effects on memory and regulatory T cells. Only in-frame clones appear in the TCRdb table, and some are missing; sequencing was by immunoSEQ multiplex PCR. Of 65,000 to 70,000 clones in the sample, 75% to 90% are singletons; the top ten hold about 1.5%. Study outcomes and limitations: Suppressive function of proliferating Tregs from siplizumab cultures was not confirmed. Sequences below about 10^-5 frequency were poorly captured, limiting mapping of alloreactive clones. Naive T cells were seen as more diverse than memory cells and as major alloresponse contributors. Controls showed an average of around 27% Treg-derived mappable alloreactive CD4+ clones, while siplizumab showed about 71%.

A remark on this clone: What it binds is not known.

The specimen sequenced was Tregs sorted from blood. The sequence came from a human donor in good health.

This CDR3 is CASSPERSNQPQHF. The DNA for the CDR3 is TGTGCCAGCTCACCAGAAAGAAGCAATCAGCCCCAGCATTTT. V is TRBV18 and J is TRBJ1-5; D is unclear. The germline gives CDR1 KGHSH, CDR2 LQKENI. Trimming removed 2 bases at V and 1 base at J, with 6 bases between. The CDR3 is made up of 14 amino acids.